This T cell receptor (beta chain) was retrieved from a study of T-cell memory formation after mild COVID-19. A few counts support this clonotype. What it recognizes is unknown. One entry per CDR3 protein, called by TCRdb with MiXCR from the 5' RACE reads. In the table there are over 450,000 distinct CDR3 sequences, roughly 22% of which are singletons. Study results and caveats: Balance between CD4 and CD8 was seen in clones contracting day 15 to 85, and a CD4+ lean was seen in later expanders. CD4+ contracting clones were found mainly in CM and EM, and CD8+ ones in EMRA.

Germline V gene sequence: CDR1 DFQATT, CDR2 SNEGSKA (reference sequence). Deletions cut 3 bases from V and 0 bases from J, with 16 bases between. This CDR3 has 16 amino acids. This receptor was obtained from an adult woman who had mild COVID-19 (a few samples of this study predate the infection). Cell type and time point are not known. This chain links TRBV20-1 with TRBJ2-3; possibly TRBD2 for D (6 bases). The sequenced material came from PBMCs or a T cell subset sorted from them (not recorded which). CDR3 DNA sequence: TGCAGTGCTAGGAAACATGGGACTTTAAGCACAGATACGCAGTATTTT. Translating it yields CSARKHGTLSTDTQYF.